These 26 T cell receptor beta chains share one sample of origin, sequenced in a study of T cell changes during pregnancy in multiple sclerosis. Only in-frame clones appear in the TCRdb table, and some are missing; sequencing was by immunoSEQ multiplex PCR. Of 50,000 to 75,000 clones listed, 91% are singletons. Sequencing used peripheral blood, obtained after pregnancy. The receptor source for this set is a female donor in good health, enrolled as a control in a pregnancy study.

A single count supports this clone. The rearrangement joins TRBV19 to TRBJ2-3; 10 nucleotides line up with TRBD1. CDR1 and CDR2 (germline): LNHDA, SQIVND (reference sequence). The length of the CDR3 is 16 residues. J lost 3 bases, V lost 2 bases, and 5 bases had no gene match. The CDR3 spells CASSISGTGVTDTQYF. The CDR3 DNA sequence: TGTGCCAGTAGTATATCCGGGACAGGGGTAACAGATACGCAGTATTTT.

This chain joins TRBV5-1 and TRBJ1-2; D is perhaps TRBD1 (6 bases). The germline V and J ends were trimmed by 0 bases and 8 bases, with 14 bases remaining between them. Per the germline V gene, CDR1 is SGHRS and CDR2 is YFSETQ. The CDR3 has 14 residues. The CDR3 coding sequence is TGCGCCAGCAGCTTGGCACAGGGTGGTTTAGGCTACACCTTC. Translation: CASSLAQGGLGYTF.

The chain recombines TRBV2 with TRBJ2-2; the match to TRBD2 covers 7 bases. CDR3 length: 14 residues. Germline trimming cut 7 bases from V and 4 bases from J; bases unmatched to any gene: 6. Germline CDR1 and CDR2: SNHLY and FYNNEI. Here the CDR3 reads CASTRLAGTGELFF. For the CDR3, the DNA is TGTGCCAGCACTCGACTAGCCGGCACCGGGGAGCTGTTTTTT.

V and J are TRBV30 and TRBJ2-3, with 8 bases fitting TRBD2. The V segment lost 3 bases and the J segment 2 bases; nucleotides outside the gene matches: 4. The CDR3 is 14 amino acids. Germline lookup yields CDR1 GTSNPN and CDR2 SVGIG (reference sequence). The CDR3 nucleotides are TGTGCCTGGAGGGAGCGGGGGTACACAGATACGCAGTATTTT. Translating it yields CAWRERGYTDTQYF.

The CDR3 here is CASSLAEVGGRGQFF. The CDR3 region has the DNA TGTGCCAGCAGCTTAGCGGAGGTTGGGGGGAGGGGGCAGTTCTTC. This chain joins TRBV7-2 and TRBJ2-1; 7 positions agree with TRBD2. From germline, CDR1 is SGHTA and CDR2 FQGNSA. The length of the CDR3 is 15 residues. V shed 0 bases, J shed 12 bases, and the junction held 11 bases outside the gene matches.

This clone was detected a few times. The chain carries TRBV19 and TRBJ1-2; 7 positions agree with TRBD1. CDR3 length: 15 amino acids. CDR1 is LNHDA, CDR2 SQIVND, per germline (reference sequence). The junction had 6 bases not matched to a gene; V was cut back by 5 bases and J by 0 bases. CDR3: CASSPRTGPNYGYTF. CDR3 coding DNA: TGTGCCAGTAGTCCACGGACAGGACCTAACTATGGCTACACCTTC.

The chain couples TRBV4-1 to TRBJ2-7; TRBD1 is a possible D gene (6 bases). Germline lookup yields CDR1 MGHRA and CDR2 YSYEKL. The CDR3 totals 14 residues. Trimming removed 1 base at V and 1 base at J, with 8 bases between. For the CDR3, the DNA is TGCGCCAGCAGCCAAGCCCAGGGGTCCTACGAGCAGTACTTC. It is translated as CASSQAQGSYEQYF.

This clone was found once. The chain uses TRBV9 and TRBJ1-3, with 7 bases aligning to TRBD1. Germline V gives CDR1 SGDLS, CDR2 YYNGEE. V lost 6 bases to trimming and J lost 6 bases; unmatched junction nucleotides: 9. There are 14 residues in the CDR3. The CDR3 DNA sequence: TGTGCCAGCACCCAGACAGGGTGGGAAAACACCATATATTTT. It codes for CASTQTGWENTIYF.

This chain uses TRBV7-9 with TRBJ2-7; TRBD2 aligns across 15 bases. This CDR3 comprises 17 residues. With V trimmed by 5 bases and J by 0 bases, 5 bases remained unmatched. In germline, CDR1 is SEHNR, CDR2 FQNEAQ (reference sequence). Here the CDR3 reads CASSPGLAGGHSYEQYF. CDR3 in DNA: TGTGCCAGCAGCCCAGGACTAGCGGGGGGGCACTCCTACGAGCAGTACTTC.

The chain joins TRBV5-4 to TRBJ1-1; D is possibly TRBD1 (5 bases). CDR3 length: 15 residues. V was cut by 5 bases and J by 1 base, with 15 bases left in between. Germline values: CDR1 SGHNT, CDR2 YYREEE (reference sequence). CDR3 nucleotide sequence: TGTGCCAGCAGATCAACTGGGGGGAAGAACACTGAAGCTTTCTTT. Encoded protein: CASRSTGGKNTEAFF.

The chain's CDR3 is CASTGGASYEQYF. CDR3 DNA sequence: TGCGCCAGCACGGGGGGGGCCTCCTACGAGCAGTACTTC. This chain links TRBV5-1 with TRBJ2-7, with TRBD2 matching over 8 bases. Trimming cost V 6 bases and J 0 bases; bases outside gene matches: 2. This CDR3 is 13 amino acids long. Looked up from germline, CDR1 is SGHRS and CDR2 is YFSETQ.

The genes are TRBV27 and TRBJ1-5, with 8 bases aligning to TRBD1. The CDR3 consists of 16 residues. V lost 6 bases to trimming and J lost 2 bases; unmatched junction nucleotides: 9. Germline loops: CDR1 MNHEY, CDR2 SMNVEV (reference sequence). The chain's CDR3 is CASSLTGGRRNQPQHF. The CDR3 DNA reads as TGTGCCAGCAGCTTAACAGGGGGTCGGCGCAATCAGCCCCAGCATTTT.

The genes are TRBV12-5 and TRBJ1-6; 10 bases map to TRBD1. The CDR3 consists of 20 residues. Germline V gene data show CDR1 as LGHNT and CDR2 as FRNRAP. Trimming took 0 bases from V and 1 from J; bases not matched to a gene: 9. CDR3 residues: CASGLVLGTGEGSYNSPLHF. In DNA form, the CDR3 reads TGTGCTAGTGGTTTGGTACTCGGGACAGGGGAGGGATCCTATAATTCACCCCTCCACTTT.

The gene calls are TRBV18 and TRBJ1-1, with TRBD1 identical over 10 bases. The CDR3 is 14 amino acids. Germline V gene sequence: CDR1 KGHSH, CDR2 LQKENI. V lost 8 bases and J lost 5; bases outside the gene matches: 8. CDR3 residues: CASQRDRGGTEAFF. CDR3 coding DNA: TGTGCCAGCCAAAGGGACAGGGGAGGTACTGAAGCTTTCTTT.

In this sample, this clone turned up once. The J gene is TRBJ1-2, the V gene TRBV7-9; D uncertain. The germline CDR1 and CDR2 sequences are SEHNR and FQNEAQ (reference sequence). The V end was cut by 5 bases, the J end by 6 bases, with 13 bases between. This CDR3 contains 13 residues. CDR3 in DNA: TGTGCCAGCAGCCCGGAGCCTGGAGATGGCTACACCTTC. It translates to CASSPEPGDGYTF.

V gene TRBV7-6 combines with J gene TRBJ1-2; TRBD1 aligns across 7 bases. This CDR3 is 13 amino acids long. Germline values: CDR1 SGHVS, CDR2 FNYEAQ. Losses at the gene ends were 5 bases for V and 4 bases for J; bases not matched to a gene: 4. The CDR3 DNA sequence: TGTGCCAGCAGCCAGGGACAGCGCTATGGCTACACCTTC. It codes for CASSQGQRYGYTF.

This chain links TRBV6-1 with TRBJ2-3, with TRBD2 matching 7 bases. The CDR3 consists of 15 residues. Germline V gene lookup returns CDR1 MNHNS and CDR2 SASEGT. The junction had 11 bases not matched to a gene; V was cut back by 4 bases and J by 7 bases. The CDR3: CASSGLSGRGNTQYF. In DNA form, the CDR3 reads TGTGCCAGCAGTGGACTATCAGGGAGGGGAAATACGCAGTATTTT.

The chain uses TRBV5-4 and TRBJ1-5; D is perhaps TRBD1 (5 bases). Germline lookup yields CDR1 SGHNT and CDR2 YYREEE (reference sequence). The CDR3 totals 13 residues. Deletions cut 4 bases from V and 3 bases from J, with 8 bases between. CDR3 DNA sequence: TGTGCCAGCAGCCAGGACAACAATCAGCCCCAGCATTTT. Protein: CASSQDNNQPQHF.

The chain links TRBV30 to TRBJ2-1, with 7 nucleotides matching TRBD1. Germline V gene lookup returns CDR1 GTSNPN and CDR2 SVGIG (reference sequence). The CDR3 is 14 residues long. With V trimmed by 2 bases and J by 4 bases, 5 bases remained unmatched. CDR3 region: CAWSPGRGYNEQFF. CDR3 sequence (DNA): TGTGCCTGGAGTCCGGGCAGGGGGTACAATGAGCAGTTCTTC.

CDR3 sequence (DNA): TGTGCCAGCAGCCCGTCAGGGGGCATGAACACTGAAGCTTTCTTT. Translated, it gives CASSPSGGMNTEAFF. This chain uses TRBV7-2 with TRBJ1-1, with 8 bases identical to TRBD1. The CDR3 loop spans 15 amino acids. Trimming removed 5 bases from V and 0 bases from J; junction bases left unmatched: 5. Germline V gene data show CDR1 as SGHTA and CDR2 as FQGNSA.

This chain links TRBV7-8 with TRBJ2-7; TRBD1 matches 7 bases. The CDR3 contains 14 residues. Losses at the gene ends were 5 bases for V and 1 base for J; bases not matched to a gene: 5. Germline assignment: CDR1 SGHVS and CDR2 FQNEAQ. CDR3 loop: CASSQDRLSYEQYF. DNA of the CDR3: TGTGCCAGCAGCCAGGACAGGCTTTCCTACGAGCAGTACTTC.

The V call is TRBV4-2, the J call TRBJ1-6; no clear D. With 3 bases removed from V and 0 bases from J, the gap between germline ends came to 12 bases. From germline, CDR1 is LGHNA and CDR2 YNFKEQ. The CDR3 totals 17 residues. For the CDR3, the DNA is TGTGCCAGCAGCCACGAACTCCTGAGCTCCTATAATTCACCCCTCCACTTT. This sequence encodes CASSHELLSSYNSPLHF.

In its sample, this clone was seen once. The CDR3 loop is CASGEETQYF. The CDR3 DNA is TGTGCCAGTGGAGAAGAGACCCAGTACTTC. The chain carries TRBV7-9 and TRBJ2-5, with D unresolved. V was cut by 9 bases and J by 3 bases, with 5 bases left in between. CDR3 length equals 10 residues. Germline V gives CDR1 SEHNR, CDR2 FQNEAQ (reference sequence).

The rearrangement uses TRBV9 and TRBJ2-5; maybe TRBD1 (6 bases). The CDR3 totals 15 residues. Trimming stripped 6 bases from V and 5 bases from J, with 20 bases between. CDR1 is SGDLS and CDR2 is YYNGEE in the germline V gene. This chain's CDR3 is CASTTLTGIGETQYF. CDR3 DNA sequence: TGTGCCAGCACCACCCTGACAGGAATAGGGGAGACCCAGTACTTC.

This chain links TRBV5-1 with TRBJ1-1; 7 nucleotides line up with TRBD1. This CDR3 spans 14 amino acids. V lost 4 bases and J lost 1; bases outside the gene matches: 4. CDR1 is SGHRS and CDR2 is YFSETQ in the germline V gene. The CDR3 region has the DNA TGCGCCAGCAGCCAAGGGACAGCGAACACTGAAGCTTTCTTT. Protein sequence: CASSQGTANTEAFF.

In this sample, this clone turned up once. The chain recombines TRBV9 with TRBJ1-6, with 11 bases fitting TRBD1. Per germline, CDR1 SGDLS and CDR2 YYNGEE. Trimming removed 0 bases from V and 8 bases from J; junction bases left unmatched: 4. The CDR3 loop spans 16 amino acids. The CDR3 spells CASSVGTGGSDSPLHF. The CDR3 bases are TGTGCCAGCAGCGTAGGGACAGGGGGCTCTGATTCACCCCTCCACTTT. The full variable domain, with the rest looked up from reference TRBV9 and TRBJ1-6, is DSGVTQTPKHLITATGQRVTLRCSPRSGDLSVYWYQQSLDQGLQFLIQYYNGEERAKGNILERFSAQQFPDLHSELNLSSLELGDSALYFCASSVGTGGSDSPLHFGNGTRLTVT.